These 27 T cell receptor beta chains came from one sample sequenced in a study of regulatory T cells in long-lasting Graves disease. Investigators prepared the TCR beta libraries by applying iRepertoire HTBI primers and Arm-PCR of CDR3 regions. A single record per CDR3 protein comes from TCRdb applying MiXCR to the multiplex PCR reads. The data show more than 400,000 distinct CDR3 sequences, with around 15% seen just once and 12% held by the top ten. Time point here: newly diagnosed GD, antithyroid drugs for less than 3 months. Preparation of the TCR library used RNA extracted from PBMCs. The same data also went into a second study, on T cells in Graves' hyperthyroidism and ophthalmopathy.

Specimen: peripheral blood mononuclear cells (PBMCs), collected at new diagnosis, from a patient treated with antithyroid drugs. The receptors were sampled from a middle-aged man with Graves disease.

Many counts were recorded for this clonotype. In DNA, the CDR3 is TGTGCCAGCCGGTGGGACAGGGGTTACAATGAGCAGTTCTTC. Encoded protein: CASRWDRGYNEQFF. The chain couples TRBV27 to TRBJ2-1; 10 bases agree with TRBD1. The germline V gene encodes CDR1 MNHEY and CDR2 SMNVEV (reference sequence). V lost 8 bases and J lost 4; bases outside the gene matches: 5. The CDR3 length is 14 residues.

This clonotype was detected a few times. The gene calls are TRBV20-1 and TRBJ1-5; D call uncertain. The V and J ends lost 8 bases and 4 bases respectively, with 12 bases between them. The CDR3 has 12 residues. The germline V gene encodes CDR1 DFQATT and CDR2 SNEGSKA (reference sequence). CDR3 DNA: TGCAGTTCCTCGATGGGGAATCAGCCCCAGCATTTT. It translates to CSSSMGNQPQHF.

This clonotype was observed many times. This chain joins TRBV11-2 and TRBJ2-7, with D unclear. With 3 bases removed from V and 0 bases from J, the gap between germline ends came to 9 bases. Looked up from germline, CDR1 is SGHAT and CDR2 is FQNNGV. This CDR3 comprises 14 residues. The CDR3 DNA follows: TGTGCCAGCAGCTTTGATGGAACCTCCTACGAGCAGTACTTC. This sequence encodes CASSFDGTSYEQYF. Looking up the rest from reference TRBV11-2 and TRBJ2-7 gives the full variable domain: EAGVAQSPRYKIIEKRQSVAFWCNPISGHATLYWYQQILGQGPKLLIQFQNNGVVDDSQLPKDRFSAERLKGVDSTLKIQPAKLEDSAVYLCASSFDGTSYEQYFGPGTRLTVT.

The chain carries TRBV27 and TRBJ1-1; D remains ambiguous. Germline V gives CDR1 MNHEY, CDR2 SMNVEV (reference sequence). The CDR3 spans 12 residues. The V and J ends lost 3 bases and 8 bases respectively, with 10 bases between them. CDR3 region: CASSFSGGEAFF. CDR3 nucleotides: TGTGCCAGCAGTTTTAGTGGAGGAGAAGCTTTCTTT.

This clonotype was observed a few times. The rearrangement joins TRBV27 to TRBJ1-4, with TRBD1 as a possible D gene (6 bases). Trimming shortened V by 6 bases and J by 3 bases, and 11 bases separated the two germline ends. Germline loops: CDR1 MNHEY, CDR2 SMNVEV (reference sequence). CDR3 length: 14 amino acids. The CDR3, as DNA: TGTGCCAGCAGGTCGACAGGTTCTAATGAAAAACTGTTTTTT. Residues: CASRSTGSNEKLFF. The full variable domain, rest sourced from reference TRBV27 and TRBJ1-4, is EAQVTQNPRYLITVTGKKLTVTCSQNMNHEYMSWYRQDPGLGLRQIYYSMNVEVTDKGDVPEGYKVSRKEKRNFPLILESPSPNQTSLYFCASRSTGSNEKLFFGSGTQLSVL.

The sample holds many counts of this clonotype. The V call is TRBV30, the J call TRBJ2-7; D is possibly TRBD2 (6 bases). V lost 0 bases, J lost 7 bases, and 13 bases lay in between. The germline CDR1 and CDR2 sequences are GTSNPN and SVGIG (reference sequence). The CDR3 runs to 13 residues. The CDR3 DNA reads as TGTGCCTGGAGTGTCTGGGCGGGAAGGGAGCAGTACTTC. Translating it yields CAWSVWAGREQYF.

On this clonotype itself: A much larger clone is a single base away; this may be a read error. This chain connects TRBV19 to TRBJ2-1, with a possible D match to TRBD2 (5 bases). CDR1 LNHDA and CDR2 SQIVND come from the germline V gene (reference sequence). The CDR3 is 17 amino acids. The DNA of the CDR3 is TGTGCCAGTAGTCCTTGGGTGGGAGTTGGTTCCTGCAATGAGCAGTTCTTC. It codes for CASSPWVGVGSCNEQFF.

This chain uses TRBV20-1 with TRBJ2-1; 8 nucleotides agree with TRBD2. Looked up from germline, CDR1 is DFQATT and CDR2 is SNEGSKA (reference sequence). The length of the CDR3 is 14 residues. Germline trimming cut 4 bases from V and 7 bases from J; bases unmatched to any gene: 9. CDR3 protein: CSATRPGTRNEQFF. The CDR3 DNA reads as TGCAGTGCTACCCGTCCCGGGACTAGGAATGAGCAGTTCTTC.

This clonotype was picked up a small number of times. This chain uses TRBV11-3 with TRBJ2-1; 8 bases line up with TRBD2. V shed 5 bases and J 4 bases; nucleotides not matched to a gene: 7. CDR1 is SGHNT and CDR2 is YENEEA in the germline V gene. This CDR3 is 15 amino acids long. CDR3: CASSPGVAGYNEQFF. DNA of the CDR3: TGTGCCAGCAGCCCGGGGGTAGCGGGGTACAATGAGCAGTTCTTC.

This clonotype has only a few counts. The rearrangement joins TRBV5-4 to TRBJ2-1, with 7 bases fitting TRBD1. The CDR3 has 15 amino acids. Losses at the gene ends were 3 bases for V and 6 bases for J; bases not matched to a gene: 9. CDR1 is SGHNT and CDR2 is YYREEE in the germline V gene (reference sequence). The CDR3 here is CASSSGQIISNEQFF. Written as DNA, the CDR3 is TGTGCCAGCAGCTCGGGACAGATTATCTCCAATGAGCAGTTCTTC.

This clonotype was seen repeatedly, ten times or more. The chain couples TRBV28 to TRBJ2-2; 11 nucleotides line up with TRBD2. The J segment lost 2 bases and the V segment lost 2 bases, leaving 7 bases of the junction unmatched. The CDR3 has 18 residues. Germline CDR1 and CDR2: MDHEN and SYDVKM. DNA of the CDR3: TGTGCCAGCAGTTTAGATTACGGACTAGCGGGTAACACCGGGGAGCTGTTTTTT. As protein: CASSLDYGLAGNTGELFF.

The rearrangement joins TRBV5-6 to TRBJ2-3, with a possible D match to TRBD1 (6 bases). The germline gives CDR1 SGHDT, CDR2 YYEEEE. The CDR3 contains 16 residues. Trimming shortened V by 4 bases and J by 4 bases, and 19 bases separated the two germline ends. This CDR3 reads CASSTAQQGSPDTQYF. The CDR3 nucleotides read TGTGCCAGCAGCACGGCTCAACAGGGATCTCCAGATACGCAGTATTTT.

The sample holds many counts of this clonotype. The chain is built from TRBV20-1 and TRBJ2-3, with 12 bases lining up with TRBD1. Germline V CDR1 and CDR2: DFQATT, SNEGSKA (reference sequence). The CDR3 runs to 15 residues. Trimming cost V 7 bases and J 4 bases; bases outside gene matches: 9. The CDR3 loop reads CSVHSGTGGPDTQYF. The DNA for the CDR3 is TGCAGTGTTCACTCCGGGACAGGGGGCCCAGATACGCAGTATTTT.

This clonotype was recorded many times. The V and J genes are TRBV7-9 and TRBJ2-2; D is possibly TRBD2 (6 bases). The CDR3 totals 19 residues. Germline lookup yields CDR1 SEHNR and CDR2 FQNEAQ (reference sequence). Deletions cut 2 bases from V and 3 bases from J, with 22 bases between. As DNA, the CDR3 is TGTGCCAGCAGCTTATATCCCAGGGCCGGCGGGGAACACACCGGGGAGCTGTTTTTT. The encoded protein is CASSLYPRAGGEHTGELFF.

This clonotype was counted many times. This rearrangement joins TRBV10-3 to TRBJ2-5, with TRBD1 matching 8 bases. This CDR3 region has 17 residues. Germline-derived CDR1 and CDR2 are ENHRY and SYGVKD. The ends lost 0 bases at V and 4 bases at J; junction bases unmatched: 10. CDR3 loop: CAISESVKPTGAETQYF. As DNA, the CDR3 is TGTGCCATCAGTGAGTCCGTAAAACCGACAGGGGCAGAGACCCAGTACTTC.

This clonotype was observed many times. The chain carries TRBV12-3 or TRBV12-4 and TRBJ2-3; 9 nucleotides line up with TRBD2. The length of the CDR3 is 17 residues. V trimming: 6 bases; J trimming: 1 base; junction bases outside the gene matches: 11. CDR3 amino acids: CASSPLRAGGRTDTQYF. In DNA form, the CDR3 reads TGTGCCAGCAGCCCCCTCCGAGCGGGAGGTCGCACAGATACGCAGTATTTT.

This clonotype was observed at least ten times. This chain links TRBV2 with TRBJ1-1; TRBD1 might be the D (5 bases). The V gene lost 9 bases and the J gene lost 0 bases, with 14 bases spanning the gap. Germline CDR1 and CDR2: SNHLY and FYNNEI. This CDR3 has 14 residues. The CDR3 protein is CASLEGRMNTEAFF. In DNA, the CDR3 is TGTGCCAGTCTAGAGGGACGGATGAACACTGAAGCTTTCTTT.

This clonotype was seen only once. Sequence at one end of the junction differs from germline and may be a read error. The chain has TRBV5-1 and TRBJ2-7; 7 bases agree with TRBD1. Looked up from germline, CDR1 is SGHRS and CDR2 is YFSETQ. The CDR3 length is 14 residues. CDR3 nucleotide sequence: TGCGCCGGCAGGCCGGGACAGAGCTCCTACGAGCAGTACTTC. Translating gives CAGRPGQSSYEQYF.

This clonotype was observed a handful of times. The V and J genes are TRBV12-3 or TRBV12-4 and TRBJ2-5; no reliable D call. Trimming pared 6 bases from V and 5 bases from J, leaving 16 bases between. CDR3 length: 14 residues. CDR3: CASSIPGGMETQYF. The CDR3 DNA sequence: TGTGCCAGCAGCATCCCCGGTGGAATGGAGACCCAGTACTTC.

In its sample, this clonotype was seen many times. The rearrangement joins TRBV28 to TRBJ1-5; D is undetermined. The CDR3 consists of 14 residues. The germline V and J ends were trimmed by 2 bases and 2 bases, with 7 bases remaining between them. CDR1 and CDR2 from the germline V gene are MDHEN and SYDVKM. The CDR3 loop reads CASSLVRGNQPQHF. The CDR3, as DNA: TGTGCCAGCAGTTTAGTTCGGGGCAATCAGCCCCAGCATTTT.

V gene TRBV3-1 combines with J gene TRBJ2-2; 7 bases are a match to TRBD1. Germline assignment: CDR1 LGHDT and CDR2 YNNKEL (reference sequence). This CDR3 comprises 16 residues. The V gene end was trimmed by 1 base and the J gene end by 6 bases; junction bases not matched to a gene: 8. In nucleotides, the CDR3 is TGTGCCAGCAGCCAAGGAAACAGGGGAAGGGCCGGGGAGCTGTTTTTT. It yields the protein CASSQGNRGRAGELFF.

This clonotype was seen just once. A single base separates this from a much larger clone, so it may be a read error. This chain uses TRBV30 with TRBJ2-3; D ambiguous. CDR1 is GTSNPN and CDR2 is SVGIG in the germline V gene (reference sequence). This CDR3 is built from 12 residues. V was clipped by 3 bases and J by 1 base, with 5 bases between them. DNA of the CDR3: TGTGCCTGGAGATTCTGCACAGATACGCAGTATTTT. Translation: CAWRFCTDTQYF.

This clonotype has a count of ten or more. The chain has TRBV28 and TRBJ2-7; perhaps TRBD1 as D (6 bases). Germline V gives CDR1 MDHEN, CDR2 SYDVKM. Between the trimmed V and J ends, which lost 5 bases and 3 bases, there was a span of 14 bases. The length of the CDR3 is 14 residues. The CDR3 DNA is TGTGCCAGCAGTCCGAGACAGGCATTCTACGAGCAGTACTTC. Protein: CASSPRQAFYEQYF.

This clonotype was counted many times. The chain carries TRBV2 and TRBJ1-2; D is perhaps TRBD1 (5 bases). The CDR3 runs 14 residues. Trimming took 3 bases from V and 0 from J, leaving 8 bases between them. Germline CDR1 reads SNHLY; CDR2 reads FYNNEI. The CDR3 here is CASSEGPTNYGYTF. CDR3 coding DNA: TGTGCCAGCAGTGAGGGGCCAACTAACTATGGCTACACCTTC. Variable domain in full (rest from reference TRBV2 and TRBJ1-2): EPEVTQTPSHQVTQMGQEVILRCVPISNHLYFYWYRQILGQKVEFLVSFYNNEISEKSEIFDDQFSVERPDGSNFTLKIRSTKLEDSAMYFCASSEGPTNYGYTFGSGTRLTVV.

CDR3 sequence reads: CASSGLAGGASSYNEQFF. The CDR3 nucleotides are TGTGCCAGCAGCGGACTAGCGGGAGGTGCCAGCTCCTACAATGAGCAGTTCTTC. V is TRBV28 and J is TRBJ2-1; 14 bases are shared with TRBD2. The CDR3 totals 18 residues. Looked up from germline, CDR1 is MDHEN and CDR2 is SYDVKM. Trimming cost V 6 bases and J 0 bases; bases outside gene matches: 7. Supplemented by reference TRBV28 and TRBJ2-1, the full variable domain reads DVKVTQSSRYLVKRTGEKVFLECVQDMDHENMFWYRQDPGLGLRLIYFSYDVKMKEKGDIPEGYSVSREKKERFSLILESASTNQTSMYLCASSGLAGGASSYNEQFFGPGTRLTVL.

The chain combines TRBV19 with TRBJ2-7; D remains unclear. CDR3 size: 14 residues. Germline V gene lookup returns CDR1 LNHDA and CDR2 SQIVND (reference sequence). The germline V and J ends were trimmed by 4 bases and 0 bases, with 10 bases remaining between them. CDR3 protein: CASSNSIDSYEQYF. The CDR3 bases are TGTGCCAGTAGTAACAGCATCGACTCCTACGAGCAGTACTTC.

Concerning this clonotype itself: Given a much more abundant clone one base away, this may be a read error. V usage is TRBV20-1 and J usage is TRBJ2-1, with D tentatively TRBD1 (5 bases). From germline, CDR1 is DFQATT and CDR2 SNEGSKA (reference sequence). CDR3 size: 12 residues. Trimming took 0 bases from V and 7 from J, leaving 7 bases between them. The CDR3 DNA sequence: TGCAGTGCTAGAGATCCAGGGAATGAGCAGTTCTTC. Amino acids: CSARDPGNEQFF.